This T cell receptor beta chain was retrieved from a study of Graves' ophthalmopathy and Graves' hyperthyroidism. V lost 5 bases, J lost 5 bases, and 11 bases stayed unmatched. Germline assignment: CDR1 MNHEY and CDR2 SVGEGT. The length of the CDR3 is 16 residues. Amplification of the TCR beta CDR3 regions used RNA transcripts (as template). Investigators did first-round RT-PCR with HTBI primers, then second-round multiplex PCR. In TCRdb, the multiplex PCR reads were re-called with MiXCR into one record per CDR3 protein. The top ten hold roughly 3.2% of the sample, which has about 420,000 distinct CDR3 sequences, roughly 21% seen once. In this sample, this clonotype turned up many times.

This TCR was recovered from a woman under 30 with stable Graves' hyperthyroidism. Sequencing was performed on peripheral blood. The genes are TRBV6-2 or TRBV6-3 and TRBJ2-5, with 10 nucleotides matching TRBD2. CDR3 DNA sequence: TGTGCCAGCAGTCAACCGGGACTAGCGCAGGGGGAGACCCAGTACTTC. The encoded protein is CASSQPGLAQGETQYF.